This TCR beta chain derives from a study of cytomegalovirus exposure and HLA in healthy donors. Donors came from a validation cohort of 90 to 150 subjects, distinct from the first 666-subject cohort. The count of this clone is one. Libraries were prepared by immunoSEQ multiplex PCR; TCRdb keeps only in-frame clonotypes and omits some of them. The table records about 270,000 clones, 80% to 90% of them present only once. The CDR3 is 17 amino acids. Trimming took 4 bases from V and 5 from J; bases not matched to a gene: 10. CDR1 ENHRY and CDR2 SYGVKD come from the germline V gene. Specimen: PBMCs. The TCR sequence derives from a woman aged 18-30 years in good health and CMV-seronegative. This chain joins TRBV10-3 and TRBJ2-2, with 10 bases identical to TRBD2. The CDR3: CAISGFRLAGVTGELFF. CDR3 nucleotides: TGTGCCATCAGTGGGTTCCGGCTAGCGGGAGTTACCGGGGAGCTGTTTTTT.